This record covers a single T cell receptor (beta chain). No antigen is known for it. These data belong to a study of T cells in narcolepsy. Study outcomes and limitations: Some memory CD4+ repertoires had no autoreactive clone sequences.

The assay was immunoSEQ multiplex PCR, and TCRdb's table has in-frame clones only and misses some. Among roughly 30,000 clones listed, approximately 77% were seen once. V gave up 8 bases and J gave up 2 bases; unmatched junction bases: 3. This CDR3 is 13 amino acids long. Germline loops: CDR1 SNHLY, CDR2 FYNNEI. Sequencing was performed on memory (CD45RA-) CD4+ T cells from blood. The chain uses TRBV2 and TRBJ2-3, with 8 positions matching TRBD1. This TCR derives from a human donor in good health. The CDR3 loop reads CASEQGDTDTQYF. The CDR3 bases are TGTGCCAGCGAACAGGGGGACACAGATACGCAGTATTTT.